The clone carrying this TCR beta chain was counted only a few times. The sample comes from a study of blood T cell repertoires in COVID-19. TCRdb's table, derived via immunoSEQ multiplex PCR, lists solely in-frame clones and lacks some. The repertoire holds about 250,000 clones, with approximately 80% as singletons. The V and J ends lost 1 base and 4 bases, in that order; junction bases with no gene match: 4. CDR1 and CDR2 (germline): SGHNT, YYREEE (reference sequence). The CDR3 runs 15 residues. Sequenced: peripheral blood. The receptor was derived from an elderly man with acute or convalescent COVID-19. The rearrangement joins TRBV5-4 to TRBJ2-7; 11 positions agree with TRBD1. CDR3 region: CASSLKGTGGYEQYF. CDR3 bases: TGTGCCAGCAGCTTGAAAGGGACAGGGGGGTACGAGCAGTACTTC.